The 13 T cell receptor beta chains given below trace back to one sample, sequenced in a study of radiotherapy plus CTLA-4 blockade in lung cancer. Measured with immunoSEQ multiplex PCR; TCRdb has only the in-frame clones, and not every one. The sample contains 20,000 to 25,000 clones, around 72% of which appear only once. The sequencing here drew on peripheral blood, taken from a patient treated with radiotherapy plus ipilimumab. Source of these receptors: a human donor with non-small cell lung cancer who had stable disease on radiotherapy plus ipilimumab.

V and J are TRBV7-3 and TRBJ2-2, with 7 bases lining up with TRBD2. The CDR3 length is 17 residues. After removal of 1 base from V and 4 bases from J, the junction contained 9 bases not matched to a gene. The germline V gene has CDR1 SGHTA and CDR2 FQGTGA. The CDR3 DNA sequence: TGTGCCAGCAGCTTAAGTGGGGAGGGACGGGTCACCGGGGAGCTGTTTTTT. Its protein is CASSLSGEGRVTGELFF.

V is TRBV27 and J is TRBJ2-3; 7 bases fit TRBD2. The CDR3 runs 16 residues. The V gene's germline CDR1 is MNHEY and CDR2 SMNVEV (reference sequence). V was pared by 4 bases and J by 3 bases, with 10 bases of the junction left unmatched. In DNA form, the CDR3 reads TGTGCCAGCAGTTGGTCCGGCGGGAGTGGAACAGATACGCAGTATTTT. Translation gives CASSWSGGSGTDTQYF.

The chain couples TRBV14 to TRBJ2-7, with D possibly TRBD1 on 5 matching bases. V was clipped by 4 bases and J by 1 base, with 14 bases between them. CDR1 is SGHDN and CDR2 is FVKESK in the germline V gene. This CDR3 has 15 residues. The CDR3 loop reads CASSPSWQGSYEQYF. The CDR3 DNA reads TGTGCCAGCAGCCCTTCGTGGCAGGGTTCCTACGAGCAGTACTTC.

The CDR3 here is CASISTGGVEKLFF. In nucleotides, the CDR3 is TGTGCCAGCATATCGACAGGAGGGGTAGAAAAACTGTTTTTT. The genes are TRBV6-1 and TRBJ1-4; D might be TRBD1 (6 bases). The ends were cut back, 7 bases at V and 8 bases at J, with 17 bases in the middle. CDR3 length: 14 amino acids. Germline V gene sequence: CDR1 MNHNS, CDR2 SASEGT.

The chain employs TRBV4-1 and TRBJ1-2; D unresolved. There are 14 residues in the CDR3. Germline V CDR1 and CDR2: MGHRA, YSYEKL. Trimming pared 0 bases from V and 3 bases from J, leaving 8 bases between. Here the CDR3 DNA reads TGCGCCAGCAGCCAAGATATTACAGACTATGGCTACACCTTC. Amino acid sequence: CASSQDITDYGYTF.

The chain has TRBV27 and TRBJ2-7; 7 bases are a match to TRBD2. Losses at the gene ends were 4 bases for V and 3 bases for J; bases not matched to a gene: 9. CDR1 and CDR2 from the germline V gene are MNHEY and SMNVEV (reference sequence). This CDR3 is 15 amino acids long. The CDR3 region is CASSSPLAASYEQYF. The CDR3 region has the DNA TGTGCCAGCAGTTCCCCTCTAGCGGCCAGCTACGAGCAGTACTTC.

The CDR3 loop is CASSRPRVGRLGEKLFF. The CDR3 DNA reads TGCGCCAGCAGCAGACCCCGAGTGGGCAGGTTAGGTGAAAAACTGTTTTTT. The chain recombines TRBV4-3 with TRBJ1-4; unclear D gene. The V gene's germline CDR1 is LGHNA and CDR2 YSLEER. V lost 5 bases and J lost 7, with 23 bases in between. The CDR3 runs 17 residues.

This chain connects TRBV4-3 to TRBJ1-2, with D perhaps matching TRBD1 (6 bases). The germline gives CDR1 LGHNA, CDR2 YSLEER. V gave up 1 base and J gave up 4 bases, with 10 bases separating them. This CDR3 contains 14 residues. In DNA form, the CDR3 reads TGCGCCAGCAGCCAAGGAGCAGGGGCCTATGGCTACACCTTC. Its protein is CASSQGAGAYGYTF.

The rearrangement joins TRBV18 to TRBJ1-1; no clear D. The CDR3 extends over 15 amino acids. The germline gives CDR1 KGHSH, CDR2 LQKENI. V lost 3 bases and J 4 bases, leaving 15 bases between the germline ends. CDR3 region: CASSPQKSGITEAFF. CDR3 coding DNA: TGTGCCAGCTCACCTCAAAAATCGGGAATCACTGAAGCTTTCTTT.

V and J are TRBV9 and TRBJ2-3, with no clear D. This CDR3 has 15 residues. Looked up from germline, CDR1 is SGDLS and CDR2 is YYNGEE. Deletions cut 0 bases from V and 1 base from J, with 9 bases between. The chain's CDR3 is CASSVVPWGTDTQYF. In DNA form, the CDR3 reads TGTGCCAGCAGCGTAGTCCCCTGGGGCACAGATACGCAGTATTTT.

V usage is TRBV28 and J usage is TRBJ1-2, with D possibly TRBD1 on 6 matching bases. V was shortened by 5 bases and J by 2 bases, with 9 bases between the two germline ends. Germline V gene lookup returns CDR1 MDHEN and CDR2 SYDVKM. The CDR3 spans 13 residues. In DNA form, the CDR3 reads TGTGCCAGCAGTGACGGACAGAACTATGGCTACACCTTC. Residues: CASSDGQNYGYTF.

The chain employs TRBV11-2 and TRBJ2-1; the match to TRBD1 covers 10 bases. In germline, CDR1 is SGHAT, CDR2 FQNNGV. Trimming took 5 bases from V and 8 from J; bases not matched to a gene: 6. The CDR3 sequence is 14 residues long. CDR3 in amino acids: CASSPDRGSHEQFF. The CDR3 bases are TGTGCCAGCAGCCCGGACAGGGGGTCCCATGAGCAGTTCTTC.

The genes are TRBV15 and TRBJ2-5; 7 bases agree with TRBD2. This CDR3 has 15 residues. CDR1 LNHNV and CDR2 YYDKDF come from the germline V gene (reference sequence). With 7 bases clipped from V and 5 bases from J, the junction kept 13 bases outside the gene matches. CDR3 nucleotide sequence: TGTGCCACCATGGCGGGAGTGTCCTTGTTGGAGACCCAGTACTTC. Translation gives CATMAGVSLLETQYF.